This TCR beta chain stems from a study of molecular identifiers for immune sequencing clone quantification. TCRdb re-called the PCR reads with MiXCR, one entry per CDR3 protein. The sample contains approximately 550,000 distinct CDR3 sequences, roughly 24% of which appear only once. As concerns this clonotype: Possible read error: a much larger clone is one base away.

The CDR3 runs to 13 residues. Germline CDR1 SQVTM, CDR2 ANQGSEA. The source of this sequence is a human donor in good health. Some libraries in this study had Jurkat cell RNA spiked in. The rearrangement links TRBV29-1 to TRBJ1-1; TRBD1 matches at 8 bases. Sequencing was performed on naive CD8+ T cells from blood, with Jurkat cell RNA spiked in. The subset is: FACS-sorted CD8+CD4-CCR7+CD45RA+ naive T cells. The CDR3 loop reads CSALTGDYTEALF. Here the CDR3 DNA reads TGCAGCGCTTTGACAGGGGATTACACTGAAGCTCTCTTT.